This is a list of T cell receptor beta chains from one sample in a study of patients and donors after allogeneic stem cell transplantation. Using its own MiXCR run on the RT-PCR reads, TCRdb lists one record per CDR3 protein. The sample records about 110,000 distinct CDR3 sequences, approximately 35% being singletons. Specimen: blood, either unsorted or a sorted T cell fraction (not recorded which). Receptors were obtained from a human donor who was either an allogeneic HSCT recipient or a stem cell or donor lymphocyte infusion donor (not recorded which). It is not recorded whose cells these are; they may come from a transplant donor. Each CDR3 is given with its conserved first and last residue. A D gene is named only where the DNA matches it firmly. Only part of the rows carry a size: once, few, many, or a class if the clone is expanded.

D gene	clone size	V gene	J gene	CDR3 DNA	CDR3 protein
-	-	TRBV6-2/TRBV6-3	TRBJ2-5	TGTGCCAGCAGTTCCCTGACCGGGGAGGAAGAGACCCAGTACTTC	CASSSLTGEEETQYF
TRBD1	-	TRBV20-1	TRBJ2-4	TGCAGTGCCAGGGCACAGGGGATAGCCAAAAACATTCAGTACTTC	CSARAQGIAKNIQYF
-	-	TRBV7-9	TRBJ1-6	TGTGCCAGCAGCGCCTTCAGGAATCAGGATTCACCCCTCCACTTT	CASSAFRNQDSPLHF
TRBD2	few	TRBV12-3/TRBV12-4	TRBJ2-3	TGTGCCAGCAGACTAGCGGGAGCATTAGATACGCAGTATTTT	CASRLAGALDTQYF
-	-	TRBV5-1	TRBJ1-1	TGCGCCAGCGCCGGGACGCCGAATGAAGCTTTCTTT	CASAGTPNEAFF
-	few	TRBV6-2/TRBV6-3	TRBJ2-7	TGTGCCAGCAGCACCGCCCCGCGGGATTCCTACGAGCAGTACTTC	CASSTAPRDSYEQYF
-	few	TRBV28	TRBJ1-4	TGTGCCAGCAGTTTACCCGGGACCGAAAATGAAAAACTGTTTTTT	CASSLPGTENEKLFF
TRBD1	-	TRBV29-1	TRBJ2-7	TGCAGCGTTGAACGTGGCGGGACAGGGAATCCCGAGCAGTACTTC	CSVERGGTGNPEQYF
-	-	TRBV6-5	TRBJ2-7	TGTGCCAGCAGTAACCGACTCCTGGCCCACGAGCAGTACTTC	CASSNRLLAHEQYF
TRBD2	few	TRBV5-5	TRBJ2-2	TGTGCCAGCAGCTTGTTAGTACTAGCGGGAAAGTTCCCCGGGGAGCTGTTTTTT	CASSLLVLAGKFPGELFF
-	-	TRBV7-9	TRBJ1-4	TGTGCCAGCAGCATAGACAACCGGGATATAAATGAAAAACTGTTTTTT	CASSIDNRDINEKLFF
TRBD1	few	TRBV20-1	TRBJ1-1	TGCAGTGCCAGACAGGGCACCGCGAACACTGAAGCTTTCTTT	CSARQGTANTEAFF
-	-	TRBV5-5	TRBJ1-3	TGTGCCAGCAGCTTTGGACCCCAAACTGGAAACACCATATATTTT	CASSFGPQTGNTIYF
TRBD2	few	TRBV9	TRBJ2-1	TGTGCCAGCAGCGTAGCTAGCGGGAAACCCCATGAGCAGTTCTTC	CASSVASGKPHEQFF
TRBD2	-	TRBV7-8	TRBJ2-2	TGTGCCAGCAAACCAAGCGGGAGGGCCTCCACCGGGGAGCTGTTTTTT	CASKPSGRASTGELFF
-	-	TRBV4-3	TRBJ2-3	TGCGCCAGCAGCCAAGATGTGAGTGATACGCAGTATTTT	CASSQDVSDTQYF
TRBD1	few	TRBV28	TRBJ1-5	TGTGCCAGCGCCGGGACAGGGAAGAAGAGCAATCAGCCCCAGCATTTT	CASAGTGKKSNQPQHF
-	-	TRBV6-5	TRBJ1-3	TGTGCCAGCAGTTACGCGGCGCTCGGGAGGGGAAACACCATATATTTT	CASSYAALGRGNTIYF
-	few	TRBV12-3/TRBV12-4	TRBJ2-7	TGTGCCAGCAGCGAGACAGGAGCCAACTACGAGCAGTACTTC	CASSETGANYEQYF
TRBD1	few	TRBV7-9	TRBJ2-7	TGTGCCAGCAGCTATTTACCACCGGGACAGAAGGGATCCGAGCAGTACTTC	CASSYLPPGQKGSEQYF
-	-	TRBV25-1	TRBJ2-7	TGTGCCAGCAGTCATCGTTTAGGAGAGCAGTACTTC	CASSHRLGEQYF
-	-	TRBV25-1	TRBJ2-4	TGTGCCAGCAGTGACAGCCTAGCCAAAAACATTCAGTACTTC	CASSDSLAKNIQYF